This T cell receptor (beta chain) was found in a study of control samples from healthy donors and cancer patients (dated by TCRdb to the early 2020s). The germline V and J ends show losses of 4 bases and 5 bases respectively, and no gene match explains 2 bases of the junction. The germline V gene encodes CDR1 SGHTA and CDR2 FQGTGA. The CDR3 starts with the cysteine, ends with the phenylalanine, and has 14 residues. Left in the record is the CDR3 DNA by itself, 42 bases read in frame from the first base. The library was produced with the immunoSEQ multiplex PCR assay. The table was pulled from immuneACCESS by TCRdb, which kept in-frame rearrangements only. Such tables lose some clones; where checked, under half of the loss comes from unresolved V genes, and the rest has no known cause. The sample table holds about 51,000 clones, of which 89% were seen once. Around 1.6% of the sample lies in the top ten.

This clone was recorded once. Its cognate antigen has yet to be identified. Qualities for individual bases were not recorded, and no much larger clone is one base off. This clonotype was obtained from a man aged 40-55 years with colorectal cancer. Here the chain combines TRBV7-3 and TRBJ2-3, and TRBD2 matches 11 of the central bases. The sample consisted of PBMCs. The nucleotide sequence reads TGTGCCAGCAGCTCTAGCGGGAGGATAGATACGCAGTATTTT. This encodes CASSSSGRIDTQYF.